Listed below are T cell receptor beta chains from one sample, sequenced in a study of cytomegalovirus exposure and HLA in healthy donors. Measured with immunoSEQ multiplex PCR; TCRdb has only the in-frame clones, and not every one. Counted here are tens of thousands of clones, approximately 75% occurring once; the ten biggest clones make up about 6.8%. Material: PBMCs. Every receptor here comes from a man younger than 45 in good health and CMV-seropositive. CDR3s include the opening cysteine and the closing phenylalanine or tryptophan. The order of the fields is D gene, V gene, J gene, clone size, CDR3 protein, CDR3 DNA. The D gene is left open where the match is weak. Not every row has a clone size; where given, it reads once, few, many or a size class.

>NA|TRBV9|TRBJ1-1|NA
CASSPRGGMNTEAFF
TGTGCCAGCAGCCCCAGAGGTGGAATGAACACTGAAGCTTTCTTT
>NA|TRBV4-2|TRBJ2-7|NA
CASSQAAASSYEQYF
TGTGCCAGCAGCCAAGCGGCGGCTTCCTCCTACGAGCAGTACTTC
>NA|TRBV19|TRBJ2-7|NA
CASSQAVTYEQYF
TGTGCCAGTAGTCAGGCAGTAACCTACGAGCAGTACTTC
>TRBD1|TRBV4-3|TRBJ1-1|NA
CASSQVTRGTTEAFF
TGCGCCAGCAGCCAAGTCACCAGGGGGACCACTGAAGCTTTCTTT
>TRBD1|TRBV5-5|TRBJ2-2|few
CASSIGQGARTGELFF
TGTGCCAGCAGCATAGGACAGGGGGCCCGCACCGGGGAGCTGTTTTTT
>TRBD1|TRBV29-1|TRBJ1-1|NA
CSVVRDRNTEAFF
TGCAGCGTTGTGAGGGACAGGAACACTGAAGCTTTCTTT
>NA|TRBV18|TRBJ2-1|NA
CASSPRQEDNEQFF
TGTGCCAGCTCGCCGCGACAGGAGGACAATGAGCAGTTCTTC
>NA|TRBV4-2|TRBJ2-5|NA
CASSQLETQYF
TGTGCCAGCAGCCAACTCGAGACCCAGTACTTC
>NA|TRBV28|TRBJ1-2|NA
CASSKNRVDYGYTF
TGTGCCAGCAGTAAGAACAGGGTGGACTATGGCTACACCTTC
>NA|TRBV4-1|TRBJ2-7|NA
CASSPQINYEQYF
TGCGCCAGCAGCCCACAGATTAACTACGAGCAGTACTTC
>TRBD1|TRBV5-1|TRBJ2-5|NA
CASNRDSQETQYF
TGCGCCAGCAACCGGGACAGCCAAGAGACCCAGTACTTC
>NA|TRBV7-2|TRBJ2-3|NA
CASNSPGSGTQYF
TGTGCCAGCAACTCGCCAGGGTCGGGCACGCAGTATTTT
>TRBD1|TRBV5-4|TRBJ2-3|NA
CASSLGAGGARSDTQYF
TGTGCCAGCAGCTTGGGGGCAGGGGGCGCGAGGTCGGATACGCAGTATTTT
>NA|TRBV7-2|TRBJ2-1|NA
CASSPGSSLQFF
TGTGCCAGCAGCCCCGGGTCCTCACTCCAGTTCTTC
>NA|TRBV6-5|TRBJ1-1|NA
CASSREVGNTEAFF
TGTGCCAGCAGTCGGGAGGTGGGGAATACTGAAGCTTTCTTT
>NA|TRBV27|TRBJ2-5|NA
CASSEVGATQYF
TGTGCCAGCAGTGAAGTGGGAGCGACCCAGTACTTC
>NA|TRBV28|TRBJ1-1|NA
CASSPPGDGTEAFF
TGTGCCAGCAGCCCCCCAGGGGATGGAACTGAAGCTTTCTTT
>NA|TRBV6-5|TRBJ1-2|NA
CASRPRPGGYTF
TGTGCCAGCAGACCCCGGCCGGGGGGCTACACCTTC
>TRBD1|TRBV4-2|TRBJ1-1|NA
CASSQDHRHRGEGFPEAFF
TGTGCCAGCAGCCAAGATCACCGACACAGGGGTGAGGGGTTCCCTGAAGCTTTCTTT
>NA|TRBV4-1|TRBJ1-1|few
CASSPRSRDMNTEAFF
TGCGCCAGCAGCCCTCGTTCCAGGGACATGAACACTGAAGCTTTCTTT
>NA|TRBV14|TRBJ1-3|NA
CASSPFSGNTIYF
TGTGCCAGCAGCCCCTTCTCTGGAAACACCATATATTTT
>NA|TRBV6-6|TRBJ2-2|NA
CASSYPRGNGELFF
TGTGCCAGCAGTTACCCACGGGGGAACGGGGAGCTGTTTTTT
>TRBD1|TRBV4-1|TRBJ1-2|NA
CASSQLSTGVNYGYTF
TGCGCCAGCAGCCAACTTTCGACAGGGGTAAACTATGGCTACACCTTC
>TRBD2|TRBV5-6|TRBJ2-5|NA
CASSPGTSQETQYF
TGTGCCAGCAGCCCCGGGACTAGCCAAGAGACCCAGTACTTC
>NA|TRBV7-9|TRBJ2-5|NA
CASSLPYPETQYF
TGTGCCAGCAGCTTACCTTATCCGGAGACCCAGTACTTC
>TRBD1|TRBV9|TRBJ2-3|NA
CASSRTGTDTQYF
TGTGCCAGCAGCAGGACAGGGACAGATACGCAGTATTTT
>NA|TRBV25-1|TRBJ2-1|NA
CASTDSPSYNEQFF
TGTGCCAGCACCGACAGTCCTTCCTACAATGAGCAGTTCTTC